A single TCR beta chain is shown here with its context. What it binds is unknown. These data come from a study of cytomegalovirus exposure and HLA in healthy donors. Study results and limitations: A prior analysis recorded that most TCR beta V segments were productive about 87% or about 30% of the time.

PCR amplification relied on 60 Vbeta primers (plus 13 Jbeta primers). Generated by immunoSEQ multiplex PCR, the TCRdb table keeps only in-frame clones and is missing some. Counted here are fewer than 100,000 clones, 78% occurring once; the ten biggest clones make up 0.6% to 0.95%. As for the donors, each was a healthy bone marrow donor. The sequenced sample was PBMCs. The source of this sequence is a woman aged 55-70 years in good health and CMV-seronegative.

CDR3 DNA: TGTGCCAGCAGTTACCGGACAGGGCTGGAGACCCAGTACTTC. This codes for CASSYRTGLETQYF. The chain carries TRBV6-6 and TRBJ2-5, with 8 nucleotides matching TRBD1. Per germline, CDR1 MNHNY and CDR2 SVGAGI (reference sequence). CDR3 length: 14 residues. Losses at the gene ends were 2 bases for V and 5 bases for J; bases not matched to a gene: 4.